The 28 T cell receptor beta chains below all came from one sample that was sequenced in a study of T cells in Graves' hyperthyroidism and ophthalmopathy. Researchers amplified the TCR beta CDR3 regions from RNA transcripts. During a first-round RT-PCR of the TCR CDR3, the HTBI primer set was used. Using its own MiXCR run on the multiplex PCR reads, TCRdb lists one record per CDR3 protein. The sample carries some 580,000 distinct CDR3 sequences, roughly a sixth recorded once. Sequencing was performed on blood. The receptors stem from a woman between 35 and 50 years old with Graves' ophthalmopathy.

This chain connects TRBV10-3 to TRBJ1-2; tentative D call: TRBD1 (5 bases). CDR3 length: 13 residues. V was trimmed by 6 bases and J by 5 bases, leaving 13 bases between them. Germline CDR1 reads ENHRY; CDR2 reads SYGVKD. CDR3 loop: CAIRTSTEYGYTF. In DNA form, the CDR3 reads TGTGCCATCAGGACCTCGACAGAGTATGGCTACACCTTC.

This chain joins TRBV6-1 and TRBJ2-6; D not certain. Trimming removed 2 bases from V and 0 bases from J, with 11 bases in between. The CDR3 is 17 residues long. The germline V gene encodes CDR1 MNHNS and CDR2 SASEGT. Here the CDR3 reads CASSEIPTDSGANVLTF. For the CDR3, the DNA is TGTGCCAGCAGTGAAATCCCCACGGACTCTGGGGCCAACGTCCTGACTTTC.

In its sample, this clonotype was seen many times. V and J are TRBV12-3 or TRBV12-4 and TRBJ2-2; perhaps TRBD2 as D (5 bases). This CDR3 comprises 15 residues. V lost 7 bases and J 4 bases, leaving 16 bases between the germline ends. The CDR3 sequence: CASIYRTSSTGELFF. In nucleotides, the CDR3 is TGTGCCAGCATTTATCGGACTTCCAGCACCGGGGAGCTGTTTTTT.

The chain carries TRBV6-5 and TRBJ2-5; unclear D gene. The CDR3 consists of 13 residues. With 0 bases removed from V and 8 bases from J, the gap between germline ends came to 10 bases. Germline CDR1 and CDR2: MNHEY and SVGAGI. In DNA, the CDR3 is TGTGCCAGCAGTTACTCGCATGATAAAACCCAGTACTTC. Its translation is CASSYSHDKTQYF.

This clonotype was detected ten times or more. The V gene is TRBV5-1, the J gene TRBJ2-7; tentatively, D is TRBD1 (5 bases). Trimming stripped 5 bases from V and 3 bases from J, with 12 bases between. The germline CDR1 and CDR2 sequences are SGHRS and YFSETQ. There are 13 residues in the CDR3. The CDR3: CASSDSLNYEQYF. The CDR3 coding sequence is TGCGCCAGCAGTGACAGTCTAAACTACGAGCAGTACTTC.

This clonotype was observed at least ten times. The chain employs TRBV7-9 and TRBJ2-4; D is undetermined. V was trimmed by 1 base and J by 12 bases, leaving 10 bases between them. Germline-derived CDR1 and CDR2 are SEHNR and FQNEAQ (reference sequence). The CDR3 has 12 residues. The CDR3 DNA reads TGTGCCAGCAGCTTAGATGTGGGTAATCAGTACTTC. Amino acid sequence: CASSLDVGNQYF.

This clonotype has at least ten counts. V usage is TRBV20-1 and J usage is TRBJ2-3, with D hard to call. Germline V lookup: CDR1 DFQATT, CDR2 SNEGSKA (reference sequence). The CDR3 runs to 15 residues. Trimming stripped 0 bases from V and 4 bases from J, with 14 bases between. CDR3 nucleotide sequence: TGCAGTGCTAGAGATTCAGGAAGGGTTCCAGATACGCAGTATTTT. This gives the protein CSARDSGRVPDTQYF.

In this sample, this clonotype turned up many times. The DNA of the CDR3 is TGTGCCAGCCAACGGGGAGTAGGTAATGAGCAGTTCTTC. Encoded protein: CASQRGVGNEQFF. This chain connects TRBV27 to TRBJ2-1; D is possibly TRBD2 (5 bases). V was pared by 8 bases and J by 7 bases, with 15 bases between. Germline lookup yields CDR1 MNHEY and CDR2 SMNVEV (reference sequence). The CDR3 covers 13 residues.

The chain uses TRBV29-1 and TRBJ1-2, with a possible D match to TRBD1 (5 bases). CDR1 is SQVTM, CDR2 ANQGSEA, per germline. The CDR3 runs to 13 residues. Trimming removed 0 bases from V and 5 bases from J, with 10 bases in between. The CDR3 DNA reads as TGCAGCGTTGAAGAACCCAGGGTTTATGGCTACACCTTC. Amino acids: CSVEEPRVYGYTF.

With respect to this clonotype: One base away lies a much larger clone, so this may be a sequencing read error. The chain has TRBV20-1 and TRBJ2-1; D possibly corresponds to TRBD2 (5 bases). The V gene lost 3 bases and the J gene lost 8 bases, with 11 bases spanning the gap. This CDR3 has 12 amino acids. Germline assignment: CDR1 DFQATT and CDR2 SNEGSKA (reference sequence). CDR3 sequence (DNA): TGCAGTGCTAGCCATCCAGCGGATGAGCAGTTCTTC. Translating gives CSASHPADEQFF.

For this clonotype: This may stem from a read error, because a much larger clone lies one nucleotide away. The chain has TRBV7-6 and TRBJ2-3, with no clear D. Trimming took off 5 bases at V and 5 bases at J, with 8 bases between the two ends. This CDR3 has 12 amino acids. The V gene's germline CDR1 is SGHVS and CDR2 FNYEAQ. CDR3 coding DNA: TGTGCCAGCAGCACACACAGAGATACGCAGTATTTT. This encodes CASSTHRDTQYF.

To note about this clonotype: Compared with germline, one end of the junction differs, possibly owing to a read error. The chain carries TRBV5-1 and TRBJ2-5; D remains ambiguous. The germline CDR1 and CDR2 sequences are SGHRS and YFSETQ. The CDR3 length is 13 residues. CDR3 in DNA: TGTGCCAGCAGCCTCCAGGACGGAGAGACCCAGTACTTC. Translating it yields CASSLQDGETQYF.

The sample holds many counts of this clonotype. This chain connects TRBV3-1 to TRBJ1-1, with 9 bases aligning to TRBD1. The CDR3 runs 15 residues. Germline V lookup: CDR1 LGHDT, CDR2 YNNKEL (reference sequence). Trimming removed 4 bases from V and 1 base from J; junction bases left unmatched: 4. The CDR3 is CASSPAGQGNTEAFF. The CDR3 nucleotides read TGTGCCAGCAGCCCCGCGGGACAGGGGAACACTGAAGCTTTCTTT.

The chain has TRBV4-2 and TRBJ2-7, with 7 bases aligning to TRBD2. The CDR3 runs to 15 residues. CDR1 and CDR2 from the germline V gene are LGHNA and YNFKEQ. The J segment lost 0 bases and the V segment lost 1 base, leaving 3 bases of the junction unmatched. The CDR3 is CASSQVGDYSYEQYF. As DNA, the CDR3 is TGTGCCAGCAGCCAAGTCGGGGACTACTCCTACGAGCAGTACTTC.

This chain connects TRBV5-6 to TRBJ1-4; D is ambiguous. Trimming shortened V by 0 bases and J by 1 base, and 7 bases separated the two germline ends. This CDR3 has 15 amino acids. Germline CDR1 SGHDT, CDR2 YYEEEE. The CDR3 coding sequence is TGTGCCAGCAGCTTGGGGTTAGGAACTAATGAAAAACTGTTTTTT. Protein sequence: CASSLGLGTNEKLFF.

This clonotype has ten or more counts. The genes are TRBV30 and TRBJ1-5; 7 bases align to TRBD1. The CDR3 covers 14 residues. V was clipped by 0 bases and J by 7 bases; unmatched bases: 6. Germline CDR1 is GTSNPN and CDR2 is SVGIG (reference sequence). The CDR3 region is CAWSVQDRRQPQHF. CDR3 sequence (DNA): TGTGCCTGGAGTGTACAGGACAGGCGGCAGCCCCAGCATTTT.

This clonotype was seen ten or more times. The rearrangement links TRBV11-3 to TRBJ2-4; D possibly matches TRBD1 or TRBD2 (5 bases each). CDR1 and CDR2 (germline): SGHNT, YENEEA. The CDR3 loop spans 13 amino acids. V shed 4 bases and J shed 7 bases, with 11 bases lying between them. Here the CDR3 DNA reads TGTGCCAGCAGCTCGACCGGGACCAACATTCAGTACTTC. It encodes CASSSTGTNIQYF.

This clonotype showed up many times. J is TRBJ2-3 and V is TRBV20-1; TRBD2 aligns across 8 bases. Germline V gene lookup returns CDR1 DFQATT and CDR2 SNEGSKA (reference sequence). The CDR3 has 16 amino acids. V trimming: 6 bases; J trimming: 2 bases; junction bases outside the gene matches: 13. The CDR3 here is CSARGRAGGPTDTQYF. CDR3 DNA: TGCAGTGCCCGGGGGAGGGCGGGGGGCCCCACAGATACGCAGTATTTT.

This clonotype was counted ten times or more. The CDR3 coding sequence is TGTGCTAGTGGTTCCCCGGGACAGGTGAATGAGCAGTTCTTC. This translates into CASGSPGQVNEQFF. V is TRBV12-5 and J is TRBJ2-1; 8 nucleotides match TRBD1. This CDR3 is 14 amino acids long. Germline CDR1 LGHNT, CDR2 FRNRAP. J lost 7 bases, V lost 4 bases, and 6 bases had no gene match.

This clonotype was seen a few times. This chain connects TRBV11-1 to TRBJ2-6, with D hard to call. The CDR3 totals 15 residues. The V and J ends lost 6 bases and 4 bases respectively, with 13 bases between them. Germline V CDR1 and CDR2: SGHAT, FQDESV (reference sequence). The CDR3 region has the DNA TGTGCCAGCAGTTTCTGGACCGCCGGGGCCAACGTCCTGACTTTC. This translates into CASSFWTAGANVLTF.

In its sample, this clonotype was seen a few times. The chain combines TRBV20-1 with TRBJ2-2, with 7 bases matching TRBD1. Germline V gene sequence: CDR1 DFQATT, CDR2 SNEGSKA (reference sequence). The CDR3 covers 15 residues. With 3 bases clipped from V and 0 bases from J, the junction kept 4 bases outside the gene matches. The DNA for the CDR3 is TGCAGTGCTAGGAACAGGGGAACGAACACCGGGGAGCTGTTTTTT. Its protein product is CSARNRGTNTGELFF.

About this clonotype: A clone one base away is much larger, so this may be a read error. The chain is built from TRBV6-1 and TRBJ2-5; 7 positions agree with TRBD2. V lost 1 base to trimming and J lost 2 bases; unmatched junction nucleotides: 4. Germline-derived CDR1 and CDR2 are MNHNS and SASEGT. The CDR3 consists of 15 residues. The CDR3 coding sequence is TGTGCCAGCAGTGAAGAATACGGGAGGCAAGAGACCCAGTACTTC. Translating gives CASSEEYGRQETQYF.

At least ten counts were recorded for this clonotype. The DNA for the CDR3 is TGCGCCAGTGGCCGGGACACCGGCGGAAATGAGCAGTTCTTC. Its translation is CASGRDTGGNEQFF. The J gene is TRBJ2-1, the V gene TRBV5-1, with a weak D call TRBD1 (6 bases). Per the germline V gene, CDR1 is SGHRS and CDR2 is YFSETQ. The CDR3 is made up of 14 amino acids. V was cut by 8 bases and J by 7 bases, with 19 bases left in between.

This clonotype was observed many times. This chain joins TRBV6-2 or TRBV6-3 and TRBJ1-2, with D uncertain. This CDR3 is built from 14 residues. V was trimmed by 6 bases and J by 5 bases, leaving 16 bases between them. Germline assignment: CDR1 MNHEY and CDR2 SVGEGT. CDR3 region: CASSHPRTEYGYTF. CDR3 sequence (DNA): TGTGCCAGCAGCCACCCCCGGACGGAGTATGGCTACACCTTC.

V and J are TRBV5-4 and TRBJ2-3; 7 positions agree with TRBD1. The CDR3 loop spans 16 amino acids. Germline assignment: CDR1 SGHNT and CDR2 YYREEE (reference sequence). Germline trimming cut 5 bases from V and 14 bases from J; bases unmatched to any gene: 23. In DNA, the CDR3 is TGTGCCAGCAGTACCGGGACAGAGATTCCGGGTACGCAGTGGTATTTT. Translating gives CASSTGTEIPGTQWYF.

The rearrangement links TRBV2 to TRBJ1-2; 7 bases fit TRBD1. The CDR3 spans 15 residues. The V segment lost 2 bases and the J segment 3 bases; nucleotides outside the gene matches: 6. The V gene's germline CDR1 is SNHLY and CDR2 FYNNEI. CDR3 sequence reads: CASSEFTGTDYGYTF. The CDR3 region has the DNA TGTGCCAGCAGTGAATTTACCGGGACAGACTATGGCTACACCTTC.

CDR3 coding DNA: TGTGCCAGCAGCCCAACTCCGACTAGCGGTTTCCACGAGCAGTACTTC. The encoded protein is CASSPTPTSGFHEQYF. The V call is TRBV7-3, the J call TRBJ2-7, with TRBD2 matching 9 bases. Germline assignment: CDR1 SGHTA and CDR2 FQGTGA. This CDR3 is 16 amino acids long. Unmatched junction bases numbered 13, after V lost 5 bases and J lost 5 bases.

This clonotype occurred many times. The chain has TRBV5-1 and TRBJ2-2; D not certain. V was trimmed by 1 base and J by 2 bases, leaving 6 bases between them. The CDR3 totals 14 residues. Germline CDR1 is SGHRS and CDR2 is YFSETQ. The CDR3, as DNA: TGCGCCAGCAGCTTGTTGAGTAACACCGGGGAGCTGTTTTTT. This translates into CASSLLSNTGELFF. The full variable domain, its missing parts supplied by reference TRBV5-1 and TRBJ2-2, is KAGVTQTPRYLIKTRGQQVTLSCSPISGHRSVSWYQQTPGQGLQFLFEYFSETQRNKGNFPGRFSGRQFSNSRSEMNVSTLELGDSALYLCASSLLSNTGELFFGEGSRLTVL.